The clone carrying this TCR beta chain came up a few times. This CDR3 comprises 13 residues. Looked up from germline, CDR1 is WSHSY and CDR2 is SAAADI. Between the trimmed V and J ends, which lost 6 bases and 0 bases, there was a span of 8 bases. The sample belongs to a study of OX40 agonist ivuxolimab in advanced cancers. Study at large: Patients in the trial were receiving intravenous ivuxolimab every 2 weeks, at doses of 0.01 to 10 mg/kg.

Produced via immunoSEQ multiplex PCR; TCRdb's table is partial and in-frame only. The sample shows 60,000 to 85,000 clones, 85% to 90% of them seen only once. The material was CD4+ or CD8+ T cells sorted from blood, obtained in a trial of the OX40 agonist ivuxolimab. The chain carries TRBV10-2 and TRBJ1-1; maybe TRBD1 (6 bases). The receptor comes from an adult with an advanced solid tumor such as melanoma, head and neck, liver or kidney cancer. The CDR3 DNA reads TGCGCCAGCAGCGACAGGATGAACACTGAAGCTTTCTTT. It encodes CASSDRMNTEAFF.